The rows below give T cell receptor beta chains drawn from one sample of a study of a mutant IDH1 vaccine in newly diagnosed glioma. These receptors have no known antigen. Sequencing was performed with immunoSEQ multiplex PCR; in TCRdb, only in-frame clones are kept and a portion is missing. This table holds around 60,000 clones, roughly 90% found once. This specimen consisted of PBMCs, obtained from a glioma patient whose treatment included an IDH1 peptide vaccine. These receptors all stem from a man aged 40-55 years with glioma. Each CDR3 is given with its conserved first and last residue. A D gene is named only where the DNA matches it firmly. A row's size may be missing; if present it is once, few, many or a size class.

>NA|TRBD1|TRBJ1-5|TRBV5-1
TGCGCCAGCAGCTTGGGACAGGGCATTAATCAGCCCCAGCATTTT
CASSLGQGINQPQHF
>once|NA|TRBJ2-5|TRBV5-4
TGTGCCAGCAGCCAGCCGGGTCGGGAGACCCAGTACTTC
CASSQPGRETQYF
>NA|TRBD2|TRBJ2-3|TRBV7-2
TGTGCCAGCAGCTCCCAGGCTAGCGGGAGAACAGATACGCAGTATTTT
CASSSQASGRTDTQYF
>NA|NA|TRBJ2-5|TRBV5-5
TGTGCCAGCAGCTTTCAAGGCGTCCAAGAGACCCAGTACTTC
CASSFQGVQETQYF
>NA|TRBD1|TRBJ2-5|TRBV6-1
TGTGCCAGCAGTGGATCTCCGGGACAGGGTTTCGAGACCCAGTACTTC
CASSGSPGQGFETQYF
>NA|NA|TRBJ1-5|TRBV2
TGTGCCAGCAGTGTCTCGACAGCGCAAAATCAGCCCCAGCATTTT
CASSVSTAQNQPQHF
>once|TRBD1|TRBJ1-2|TRBV18
TGTGCCAGCTCACCACCGATGGGGACAGGGTATGGCTACACCTTC
CASSPPMGTGYGYTF
>NA|NA|TRBJ2-2|TRBV11-2
TGTGCCAGCAGCCCGACCGGGGAGCTGTTTTTT
CASSPTGELFF
>NA|NA|TRBJ1-5|TRBV19
TGTGCCAGTAGTATAGCGGCCTATCAGCCCCAGCATTTT
CASSIAAYQPQHF
>NA|NA|TRBJ1-4|TRBV25-1
TGTGCCAGCACGACGGCTCCTAATGAAAAACTGTTTTTT
CASTTAPNEKLFF
>NA|NA|TRBJ1-5|TRBV29-1
TGCAGCGCAGCGTGGGGGGCGCGGCAGCCCCAGCATTTT
CSAAWGARQPQHF
>NA|TRBD2|TRBJ2-7|TRBV2
TGTGCCAGCGCTCGACTAGCCTACTACGAGCAGTACTTC
CASARLAYYEQYF
>NA|NA|TRBJ1-2|TRBV6-5
TGTGCCAGCAGTTACTCGAGTGGGGGGAGCTATGGCTACACCTTC
CASSYSSGGSYGYTF
>NA|NA|TRBJ2-2|TRBV28
TGTGCCACATTACTCTGGGGAGGACCGAACACCGGGGAGCTGTTTTTT
CATLLWGGPNTGELFF
>NA|NA|TRBJ2-5|TRBV19
TGTGCCAGTAGTATATCCCGGACAACAAGGGAGACCCAGTACTTC
CASSISRTTRETQYF
>NA|NA|TRBJ2-1|TRBV28
TGTGCCAGCAGTTTCCTTGGGGGCGGCGATGAGCAGTTCTTC
CASSFLGGGDEQFF
>NA|NA|TRBJ1-6|TRBV11-2
TGTGCCAGCAGCGGAGCCCTGGTAGGGTATAATTCACCCCTCCACTTT
CASSGALVGYNSPLHF
>NA|NA|TRBJ1-5|TRBV5-1
TGCGCCAGCAGCTTAGACAGTTATAGCAATCAGCCCCAGCATTTT
CASSLDSYSNQPQHF
>NA|TRBD2|TRBJ2-1|TRBV5-1
TGCGCCAGCAGCTTTCAGGGGTCAAGGACTAGCGGGAGAGTCGAGCAGTTCTTC
CASSFQGSRTSGRVEQFF
>NA|TRBD2|TRBJ2-3|TRBV29-1
TGCAGCACAACTAGCGGTAGCACAGATACGCAGTATTTT
CSTTSGSTDTQYF
>NA|TRBD1|TRBJ1-1|TRBV5-4
TGTGCCAGCAGCTCCGGCCTCGGGACAGCAGCTTTCTTT
CASSSGLGTAAFF
>NA|NA|TRBJ2-1|TRBV2
TGTGCCAGCATAAGAGGGTTAGTAGGGAATGAGCAGTTCTTC
CASIRGLVGNEQFF
>few|NA|TRBJ2-5|TRBV30
TGTGCCTGGAGTGTACGGTACGGACAAGAGACCCAGTACTTC
CAWSVRYGQETQYF
>NA|TRBD1|TRBJ1-6|TRBV5-8
TGTGCCAGCAGCGCGGGACAGCGGGTGAGATCACCCCTCCACTTT
CASSAGQRVRSPLHF
>NA|NA|TRBJ2-3|TRBV7-9
TGTGCCAGCAGCTTAGGGCCAGCGGCCACAGATACGCAGTATTTT
CASSLGPAATDTQYF
>NA|NA|TRBJ2-3|TRBV7-2
TGTGCCAGCGCTCATAGCACAGATACGCAGTATTTT
CASAHSTDTQYF
>NA|NA|TRBJ2-2|TRBV6-1
TGTGCCAGCAGTGAAAACCGGGGCACCGGGGAGCTGTTTTTT
CASSENRGTGELFF
>NA|TRBD1|TRBJ1-2|TRBV5-6
TGTGCCAGCAGCTTGGAATGGGGACAGAACTATGGCTACACCTTC
CASSLEWGQNYGYTF
>NA|NA|TRBJ1-3|TRBV9
TGTGCCAGCAGCGTAGATCACTCTGGAAACACCATATATTTT
CASSVDHSGNTIYF
>medium-sized|NA|TRBJ2-3|TRBV7-6
TGTGCCAGCAGCTTAGGGTTCGATACGCAGTATTTT
CASSLGFDTQYF
>NA|TRBD1|TRBJ1-4|TRBV7-8
TGTGCCAGCAGCTTAGCAAGGACAGGGGCATATCATGCAACTAATGAAAAACTGTTTTTT
CASSLARTGAYHATNEKLFF
>NA|TRBD1|TRBJ2-1|TRBV7-9
TGTGCCAGCAGCTCCCGGGACAGGGCTTACAATGAGCAGTTCTTC
CASSSRDRAYNEQFF
>NA|TRBD1|TRBJ1-5|TRBV5-1
TGCGCCAGCAGCCCAGGGGGATCAAACTATCCCCAGCATTTT
CASSPGGSNYPQHF
>NA|NA|TRBJ2-3|TRBV28
TGTGCCAGCAGTTCTCCAGTCATCGGAACCACGCAGTATTTT
CASSSPVIGTTQYF
>NA|NA|TRBJ1-1|TRBV25-1
TGTGCCAGCAGCAATACGGCAGGTGGGGCTTTCTTT
CASSNTAGGAFF
>NA|NA|TRBJ1-1|TRBV30
TGTGCCTGGAGTTTCGGGGGGAACACTGAAGCTTTCTTT
CAWSFGGNTEAFF